This TCR beta chain stems from a study of cytomegalovirus exposure and HLA in healthy donors. On this clone: Compared with germline, one end of the junction differs, possibly owing to a read error.

Primers included in the PCR were 60 Vbeta and 13 Jbeta primers. Sequencing used immunoSEQ multiplex PCR; TCRdb keeps in-frame clones, though not all of them. The profile covers fewer than 250,000 clones, with over 70% appearing a single time and about 1.7% taken by the ten largest. The CDR3 sequence is 13 residues long. Germline CDR1 reads LNHDA; CDR2 reads SQIVND (reference sequence). The sequence was obtained from a man aged 40-49 years in good health and CMV-seropositive. Sequenced: PBMCs. The rearrangement uses TRBV19 and TRBJ1-2; no reliable D call. The CDR3, as DNA: TGTGCCAGTAGTATAGGACTGGACTATGGCTACGCCTTC. This translates into CASSIGLDYGYAF.